One and the same sample provided the 15 T cell receptor beta chains below, sequenced in a study of blood T cell repertoires in COVID-19. Profiled with immunoSEQ multiplex PCR; TCRdb holds only in-frame clones, not every one. Here the sample spans 300,000 to 350,000 clones, roughly 90% being singletons. Sequenced: PBMCs or T cells enriched from blood (not recorded which). The receptor source for this set is a woman in her 30s who had been exposed to COVID-19.

V usage is TRBV4-2 and J usage is TRBJ2-5, with D possibly TRBD2 on 6 matching bases. CDR3 size: 16 residues. CDR1 is LGHNA, CDR2 YNFKEQ, per germline. Trimming removed 2 bases from V and 1 base from J, with 14 bases in between. The CDR3: CASSQQPAGSQETQYF. The CDR3 DNA follows: TGTGCCAGCAGCCAACAGCCGGCGGGATCCCAAGAGACCCAGTACTTC.

This chain uses TRBV5-1 with TRBJ2-2, with D tentatively TRBD2 (6 bases). Trimming left V 6 bases short and J 6 bases short, with 21 bases between. CDR1 and CDR2 (germline): SGHRS, YFSETQ. The CDR3 covers 16 residues. CDR3 protein: CASTFPPGGGPGELFF. DNA of the CDR3: TGCGCCAGCACCTTCCCACCGGGCGGAGGGCCCGGGGAGCTGTTTTTT.

The chain employs TRBV5-5 and TRBJ1-5, with 9 bases aligning to TRBD1. The J segment lost 4 bases and the V segment lost 4 bases, leaving 6 bases of the junction unmatched. Germline V gene lookup returns CDR1 SGHKS and CDR2 YYEKEE (reference sequence). The CDR3 sequence is 15 residues long. The CDR3 reads CASSLSGTGNQPQHF. CDR3 nucleotide sequence: TGTGCCAGCAGCCTTTCCGGGACAGGGAATCAGCCCCAGCATTTT.

The chain employs TRBV30 and TRBJ2-2; the match to TRBD2 covers 10 bases. The V gene end was trimmed by 2 bases and the J gene end by 3 bases; junction bases not matched to a gene: 0. This CDR3 has 14 residues. The V gene's germline CDR1 is GTSNPN and CDR2 SVGIG (reference sequence). CDR3 DNA sequence: TGTGCCTGGAGTCTAGCGGGGGACACCGGGGAGCTGTTTTTT. Amino acids: CAWSLAGDTGELFF.

The chain uses TRBV12-3 or TRBV12-4 and TRBJ1-2; 11 bases map to TRBD1. This CDR3 region has 13 residues. The trim removed 7 bases at V and 5 bases at J, leaving 3 bases unmatched. CDR3 nucleotides: TGTGCCAGCAACCGGGACAGGGGGTATGGCTACACCTTC. Amino acid sequence: CASNRDRGYGYTF.

The chain recombines TRBV14 with TRBJ2-1, with a tentative D call TRBD2 (6 bases). Germline loops: CDR1 SGHDN, CDR2 FVKESK. V was pared by 6 bases and J by 4 bases, with 16 bases between. The CDR3 runs to 15 residues. The CDR3 DNA reads TGTGCCAGCAGTCACCGGAGGGACCCGTACAATGAGCAGTTCTTC. Translated, it gives CASSHRRDPYNEQFF.

The rearrangement joins TRBV6-6 to TRBJ2-7, with a possible D match to TRBD1 (8 bases). Trimming took 5 bases from V and 6 from J, leaving 17 bases between them. Germline CDR1 reads MNHNY; CDR2 reads SVGAGI (reference sequence). This CDR3 is 14 amino acids long. The CDR3 DNA sequence: TGTGCCAGCAGTAACAGGGGGGGGTTTCTCGAGCAGTACTTC. Translating gives CASSNRGGFLEQYF.

The chain recombines TRBV12-3 or TRBV12-4 with TRBJ2-4; D not resolved. The CDR3 is 11 amino acids. Trimming left V 6 bases short and J 13 bases short, with 13 bases between. The CDR3 DNA sequence: TGTGCCAGCAGCTCGGTGAGTTCCCAGTACTTC. It is translated as CASSSVSSQYF.

This clone was detected once. V and J are TRBV29-1 and TRBJ2-1, with TRBD1 matching 9 bases. The germline V gene encodes CDR1 SQVTM and CDR2 ANQGSEA. The CDR3 has 14 amino acids. With V trimmed by 7 bases and J by 9 bases, 13 bases remained unmatched. CDR3 sequence (DNA): TGCAGCGCTAGAAGGGGGGACAGGGTGAGTGAGCAGTTCTTC. Translated, it gives CSARRGDRVSEQFF.

This clone has only one observation. The chain is built from TRBV19 and TRBJ2-3; 7 positions agree with TRBD2. From germline, CDR1 is LNHDA and CDR2 SQIVND (reference sequence). This CDR3 comprises 13 residues. V trimming: 2 bases; J trimming: 4 bases; junction bases outside the gene matches: 0. CDR3 sequence: CASSILAADTQYF. CDR3 in DNA: TGTGCCAGTAGTATACTAGCGGCAGATACGCAGTATTTT.

This chain uses TRBV6-2 or TRBV6-3 with TRBJ2-7, with 9 bases aligning to TRBD2. The trim removed 2 bases at V and 1 base at J, leaving 3 bases unmatched. This CDR3 is 15 amino acids long. The germline CDR1 and CDR2 sequences are MNHEY and SVGEGT. The CDR3 DNA follows: TGTGCCAGCAGTTACGTGACTAGCGGATCCTACGAGCAGTACTTC. Its translation: CASSYVTSGSYEQYF.

V is TRBV28 and J is TRBJ2-7; 8 bases map to TRBD2. Trimming at V came to 2 bases and at J to 3 bases, leaving 6 bases not matched to a gene. The germline gives CDR1 MDHEN, CDR2 SYDVKM. The CDR3 consists of 15 residues. The CDR3 region has the DNA TGTGCCAGCAGTTTACTAGCGGGTGCGGACTACGAGCAGTACTTC. It encodes CASSLLAGADYEQYF.

The chain combines TRBV28 with TRBJ1-3, with 7 bases matching TRBD1. Germline trimming cut 6 bases from V and 4 bases from J; bases unmatched to any gene: 9. CDR3 size: 15 residues. Germline loops: CDR1 MDHEN, CDR2 SYDVKM. CDR3 nucleotides: TGTGCCAGCAGGGTACGCGACAGGGACGGAAACACCATATATTTT. It translates to CASRVRDRDGNTIYF.

This clone was seen just once. The V gene is TRBV3-1 (or the pseudogene TRBV3-2), the J gene TRBJ2-1; 13 nucleotides match TRBD2. The length of the CDR3 is 16 residues. The germline V gene has CDR1 LGHDT and CDR2 YNNKEL (reference sequence). The J segment lost 5 bases and the V segment lost 3 bases, leaving 4 bases of the junction unmatched. The CDR3 protein is CASSHGGLAGNNEQFF. The CDR3, as DNA: TGTGCCAGCAGCCACGGGGGACTAGCGGGGAACAATGAGCAGTTCTTC.

The gene calls are TRBV19 and TRBJ1-2; 7 bases fit TRBD1. This CDR3 has 11 residues. Germline CDR1 is LNHDA and CDR2 is SQIVND (reference sequence). Trimming cost V 10 bases and J 6 bases; bases outside gene matches: 5. The CDR3 reads CATQTGNGYTF. DNA of the CDR3: TGTGCCACTCAGACAGGGAATGGCTACACCTTC.